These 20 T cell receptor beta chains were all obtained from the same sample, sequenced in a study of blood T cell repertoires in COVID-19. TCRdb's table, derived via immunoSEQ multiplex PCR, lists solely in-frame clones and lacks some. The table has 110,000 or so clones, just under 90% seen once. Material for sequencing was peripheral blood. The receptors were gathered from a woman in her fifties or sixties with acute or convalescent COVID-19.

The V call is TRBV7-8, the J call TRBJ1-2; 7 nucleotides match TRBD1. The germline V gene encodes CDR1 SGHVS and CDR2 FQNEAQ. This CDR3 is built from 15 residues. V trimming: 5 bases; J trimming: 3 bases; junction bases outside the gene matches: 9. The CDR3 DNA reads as TGTGCCAGCAGCGGATACAGGGGCCGAGACTATGGCTACACCTTC. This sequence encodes CASSGYRGRDYGYTF.

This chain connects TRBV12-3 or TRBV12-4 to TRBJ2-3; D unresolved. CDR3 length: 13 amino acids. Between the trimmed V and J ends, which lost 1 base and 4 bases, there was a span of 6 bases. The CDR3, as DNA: TGTGCCAGCAGTTTAGGTGGCTCAGATACGCAGTATTTT. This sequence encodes CASSLGGSDTQYF.

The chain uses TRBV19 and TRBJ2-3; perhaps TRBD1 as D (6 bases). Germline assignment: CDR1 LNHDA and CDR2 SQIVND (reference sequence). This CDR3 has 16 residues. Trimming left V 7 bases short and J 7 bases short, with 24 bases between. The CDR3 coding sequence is TGTGCCAGTACCTTTACCAGGGGCGCTGGCCCCAATACGCAGTATTTT. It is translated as CASTFTRGAGPNTQYF.

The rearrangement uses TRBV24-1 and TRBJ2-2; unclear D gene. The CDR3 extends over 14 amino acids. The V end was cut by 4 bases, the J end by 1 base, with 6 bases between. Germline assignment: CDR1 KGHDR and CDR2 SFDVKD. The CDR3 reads CATSEAGNTGELFF. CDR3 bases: TGTGCCACCAGTGAGGCAGGGAACACCGGGGAGCTGTTTTTT.

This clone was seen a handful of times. CDR3 nucleotides: TGTGCCATCAGTGACAGACAGTATAGCAATCAGCCCCAGCATTTT. This codes for CAISDRQYSNQPQHF. The J gene is TRBJ1-5, the V gene TRBV10-3; TRBD1 is a possible D gene (5 bases). Germline V CDR1 and CDR2: ENHRY, SYGVKD. Trimming removed 3 bases at V and 0 bases at J, with 9 bases between. This CDR3 region has 15 residues.

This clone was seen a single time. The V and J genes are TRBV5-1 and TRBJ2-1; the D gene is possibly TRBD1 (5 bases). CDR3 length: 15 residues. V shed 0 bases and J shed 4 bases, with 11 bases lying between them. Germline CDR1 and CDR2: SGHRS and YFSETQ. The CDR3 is CASSLDAGLYNEQFF. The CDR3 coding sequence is TGCGCCAGCAGCTTGGACGCAGGGCTGTACAATGAGCAGTTCTTC.

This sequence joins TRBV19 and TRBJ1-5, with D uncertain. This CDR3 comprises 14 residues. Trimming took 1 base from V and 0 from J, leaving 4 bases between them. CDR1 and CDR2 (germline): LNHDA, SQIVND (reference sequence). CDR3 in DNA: TGTGCCAGTAGTATAGGACATAGCAATCAGCCCCAGCATTTT. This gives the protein CASSIGHSNQPQHF.

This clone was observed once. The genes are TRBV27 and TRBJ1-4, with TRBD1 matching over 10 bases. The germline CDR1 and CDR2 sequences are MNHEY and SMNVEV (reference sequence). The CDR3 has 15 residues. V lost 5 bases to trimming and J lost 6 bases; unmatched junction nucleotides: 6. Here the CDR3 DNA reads TGTGCCAGCAGTCTGACCGGGACAGGGGATGAAAAACTGTTTTTT. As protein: CASSLTGTGDEKLFF.

CDR3 loop: CASSAGTGFGNIQYF. The CDR3 DNA reads TGTGCCAGCAGCGCGGGGACAGGGTTTGGAAACATTCAGTACTTC. J is TRBJ2-4 and V is TRBV2, with 9 bases that match TRBD1. V was pared by 6 bases and J by 6 bases, with 9 bases of the junction left unmatched. There are 15 residues in the CDR3. From germline, CDR1 is SNHLY and CDR2 FYNNEI.

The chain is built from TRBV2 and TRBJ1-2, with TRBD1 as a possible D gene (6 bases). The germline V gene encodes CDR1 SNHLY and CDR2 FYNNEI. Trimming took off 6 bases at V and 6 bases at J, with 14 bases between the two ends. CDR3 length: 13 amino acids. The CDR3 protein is CASRSGKGDGYTF. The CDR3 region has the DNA TGTGCCAGCAGATCAGGGAAGGGGGATGGCTACACCTTC.

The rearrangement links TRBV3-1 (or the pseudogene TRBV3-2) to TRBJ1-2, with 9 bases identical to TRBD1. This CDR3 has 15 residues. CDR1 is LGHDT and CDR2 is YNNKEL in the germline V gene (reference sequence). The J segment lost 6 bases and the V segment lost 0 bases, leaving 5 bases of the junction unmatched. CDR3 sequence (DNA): TGTGCCAGCAGCCAAGATCTTACAGGGGGCAATGGCTACACCTTC. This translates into CASSQDLTGGNGYTF.

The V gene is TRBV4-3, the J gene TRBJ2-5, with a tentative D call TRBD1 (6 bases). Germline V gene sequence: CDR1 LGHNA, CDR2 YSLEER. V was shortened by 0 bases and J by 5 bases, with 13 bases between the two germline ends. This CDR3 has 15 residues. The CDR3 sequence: CASSQEARGGETQYF. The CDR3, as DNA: TGCGCCAGCAGCCAAGAGGCCAGGGGTGGGGAGACCCAGTACTTC.

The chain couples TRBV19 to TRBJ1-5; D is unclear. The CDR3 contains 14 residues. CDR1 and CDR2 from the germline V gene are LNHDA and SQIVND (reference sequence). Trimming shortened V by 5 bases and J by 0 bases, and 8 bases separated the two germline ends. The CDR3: CASSYGVSNQPQHF. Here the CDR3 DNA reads TGTGCCAGTAGTTACGGGGTTAGCAATCAGCCCCAGCATTTT.

The CDR3: CARSTRGGTEAFF. The CDR3, as DNA: TGTGCCAGAAGCACTCGGGGTGGAACTGAAGCTTTCTTT. This rearrangement joins TRBV5-3 to TRBJ1-1, with D uncertain. TRBV5-3 is an ORF, with its function uncertain. Trimming shortened V by 4 bases and J by 5 bases, and 12 bases separated the two germline ends. The CDR3 contains 13 residues.

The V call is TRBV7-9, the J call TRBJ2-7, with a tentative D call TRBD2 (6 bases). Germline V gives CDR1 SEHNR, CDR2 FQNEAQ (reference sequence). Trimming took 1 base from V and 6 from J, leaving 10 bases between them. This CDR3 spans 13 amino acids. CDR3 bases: TGTGCCAGCAGCTTAGTGGTGGGGGGCGAGCAGTACTTC. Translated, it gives CASSLVVGGEQYF.

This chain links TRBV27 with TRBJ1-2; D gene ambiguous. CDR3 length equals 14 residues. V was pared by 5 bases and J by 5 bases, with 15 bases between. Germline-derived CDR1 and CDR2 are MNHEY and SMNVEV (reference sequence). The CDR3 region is CASSPSQLPYGYTF. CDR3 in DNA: TGTGCCAGCAGTCCATCACAATTGCCTTATGGCTACACCTTC.

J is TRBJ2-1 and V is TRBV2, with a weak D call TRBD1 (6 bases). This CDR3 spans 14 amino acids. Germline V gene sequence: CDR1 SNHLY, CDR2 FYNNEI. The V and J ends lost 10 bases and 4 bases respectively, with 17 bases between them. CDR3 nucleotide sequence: TGTGCCAAGGGGGATCAAACTGGGTACAATGAGCAGTTCTTC. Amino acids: CAKGDQTGYNEQFF.

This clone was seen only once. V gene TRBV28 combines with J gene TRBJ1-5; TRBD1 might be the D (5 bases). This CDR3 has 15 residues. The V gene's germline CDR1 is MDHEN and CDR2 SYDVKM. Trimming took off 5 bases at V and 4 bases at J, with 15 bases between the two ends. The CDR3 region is CASSPVGGLNQPQHF. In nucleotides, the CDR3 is TGTGCCAGCAGTCCAGTGGGGGGATTAAATCAGCCCCAGCATTTT.

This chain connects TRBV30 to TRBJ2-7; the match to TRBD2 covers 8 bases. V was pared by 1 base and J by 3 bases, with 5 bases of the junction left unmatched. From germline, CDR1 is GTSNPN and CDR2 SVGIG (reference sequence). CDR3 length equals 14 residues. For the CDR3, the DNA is TGTGCCTGGAGTGGCGGGGGGTCGGGCTACGAGCAGTACTTC. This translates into CAWSGGGSGYEQYF.

The DNA for the CDR3 is TGTGCCACCAGCAGAGATCTCCAGCGGGGACATGAGCAGTTCTTC. This sequence encodes CATSRDLQRGHEQFF. The chain couples TRBV15 to TRBJ2-1, with 7 bases matching TRBD2. The CDR3 contains 15 residues. Germline lookup yields CDR1 LNHNV and CDR2 YYDKDF (reference sequence). The junction had 7 bases not matched to a gene; V was cut back by 0 bases and J by 8 bases.